The subject of this entry is one TCR beta chain. No antigen is known for it. Base qualities were left out, and no much larger clone turns up one base away. The immunoSEQ Assay, a bias-controlled multiplex PCR, was used to amplify TCRbeta CDR3 regions from genomic DNA. In the paper's pipeline: The number of nucleated cells in each sample was estimated from the amplification of reference gene primers within the assay. To quantify the absolute abundance of each unique TCRbeta CDR3 rearrangement, sequence reads were collapsed and filtered. For each sample, productive Simpson clonality was calculated as the square root of Simpson's diversity index over productive rearrangements. Imported from immuneACCESS, the table was reduced by TCRdb to in-frame sequences with V and J called. These copies leave out some clones; in studies compared against another copy, an unresolved V gene accounts for under half, and the cause of the remainder is not known. D and trimming come from the DNA, and the V and J calls and clone size come from that table. This sample is represented by approximately 150,000 clones; approximately 80% of them were singletons. Around 2.1% of the sample goes to the ten largest clones.

The data derive from a study of blood T cell repertoires in COVID-19 (dated by TCRdb to about 2020). About the investigation overall: Collaborator samples came from the United States, Italy and Spain and covered acute and convalescent phases of COVID-19. The dataset comprised deeply sampled blood TCRbeta repertoires from subjects exposed to, actively infected with, or recovered from COVID-19. The material from the prospective study consisted of cDNA or gDNA derived from T cells, B-cell-depleted T cells, or PBMCs. Sample metadata almost always included a de-identified subject ID, COVID-19 status, age in years and sex. A freely available public database, intended as a resource for researchers studying the immune response to SARS-CoV-2, is where the repertoires were released. The samples were drawn from two sources: the first 160 participants of the ongoing ImmuneRACE study, and fewer than 1,500 subjects contributed by 6 global collaborators. Where available, HLA class I and class II types were taken from metadata supplied by the sample provider and were not determined by assay-based typing.

Whole blood was collected in K2EDTA tubes by collaborating institutions according to the institutions' own protocols. Collaborator samples were shipped for TCRbeta analysis as frozen whole blood, isolated PBMCs, or DNA extracted from either sample type. Summary of the overall study and its limitations: How much clinical and demographic metadata was included differed by source and by participant, and the metadata was provided uncurated.

The germline V gene yields SGHDT for CDR1 and YYEEEE for CDR2. V drops 1 base and J drops 6 bases, leaving 23 bases in between. Inclusive of the bounding cysteine and phenylalanine, the CDR3 is 18 residues long. Only the CDR3 DNA is retained, 54 bases long and in frame from the first base. This receptor was identified in an older woman with acute or convalescent COVID-19. This receptor chain uses TRBV5-6 and TRBJ2-1; TRBD2 is a possible D gene, resting on 5 matching bases. The sample taken for sequencing was peripheral blood. The DNA reads as follows: TGTGCCAGCAGCTTGTCGTTTAGTCGAAATATAGCGAGCAATGAGCAGTTCTTC. Its protein is CASSLSFSRNIASNEQFF.